Listed here are 3 T cell receptor beta chains from one sample, sequenced in a study of T cell repertoires in cytomegalovirus infection. No antigen is known for these receptors. TCRdb redid the calling of the reads with MiXCR, one entry per CDR3 protein. The repertoire has fewer than 650,000 distinct CDR3 sequences, approximately 40% of them found once; the top ten carry about 48%. Source: cultured PBMCs, taken from culture after CMV antigen stimulation. These receptors were obtained from a human donor in good health (CMV status not recorded). Some clones in this sample may be carry-over from other donors' samples.

A few counts support this clonotype. The rearrangement uses TRBV7-2 and TRBJ2-7; D is possibly TRBD2 (5 bases). Germline assignment: CDR1 SGHTA and CDR2 FQGNSA. With 4 bases removed from V and 0 bases from J, the gap between germline ends came to 13 bases. CDR3 size: 15 residues. In DNA, the CDR3 is TGTGCCAGCAGCTCACGGGTGGGGAGCTCCTACGAGCAGTACTTC. This encodes CASSSRVGSSYEQYF.

The V call is TRBV7-4, the J call TRBJ1-5, with a possible D match to TRBD1 (6 bases). V lost 3 bases, J lost 5 bases, and 14 bases lay in between. The V gene's germline CDR1 is SGHVT and CDR2 SQSDAQ. CDR3 size: 15 residues. The chain's CDR3 is CASSLGGAVHQPQHF. The CDR3 coding sequence is TGTGCCAGCAGCTTGGGGGGGGCAGTACATCAGCCCCAGCATTTT.

The chain carries TRBV15 and TRBJ2-5; 7 positions match TRBD1. The germline V gene has CDR1 LNHNV and CDR2 YYDKDF (reference sequence). J gave up 2 bases and V 6 bases, and 9 bases lay outside the gene matches. This CDR3 is built from 15 residues. The CDR3 here is CATSPSRDRQETQYF. DNA of the CDR3: TGTGCCACCAGTCCTTCCCGGGACAGACAAGAGACCCAGTACTTC.